Included here is one T cell receptor beta chain sequence, with context. This sample is drawn from a study of blood T cell repertoires in COVID-19. The table came from immunoSEQ multiplex PCR; TCRdb's copy has only in-frame clones and leaves some out. The profile shows roughly 360,000 clones, over 75% of them singletons. The TCR comes from a woman aged 30 to 39 with acute COVID-19. The specimen sequenced was PBMCs or T cells enriched from blood (not recorded which).

The CDR3, as DNA: TGTGCCAGCAGGTCGTTGTCTCTGGGCAACTATGGCTACACCTTC. Translating it yields CASRSLSLGNYGYTF. The chain couples TRBV6-5 to TRBJ1-2, with D hard to call. CDR3 length: 15 residues. The V and J ends lost 6 bases and 2 bases respectively, with 16 bases between them. Germline V gene sequence: CDR1 MNHEY, CDR2 SVGAGI.